In this sample, the clone carrying this TCR beta chain turned up a few times. The antigen is unknown. This sample was taken from a study of T cell responses to AZD1222 COVID-19 vaccine. Study findings and constraints: Only after the peak T cell response were repertoires sampled. Two doses of AZD1222 preceded a rise in Spike-specific TCR breadth and depth. Only a handful of AZD1222 recipients, more than five in all, had baseline seropositivity. The reported proportion of spike-specific TCRs targeting unmutated variant regions was nearly half.

This CDR3 contains 15 residues. The V and J ends lost 8 bases and 0 bases respectively, with 14 bases between them. Germline V CDR1 and CDR2: MNHEY, SVGAGI. Sequencing used immunoSEQ multiplex PCR; TCRdb keeps in-frame clones, though not all of them. Seen here are about 200,000 clones, more than 85% observed once, and the top ten hold about 1%. The chain employs TRBV6-5 and TRBJ1-5; perhaps TRBD1 as D (5 bases). The clonotype comes from an adult in good health. The starting material was peripheral blood, obtained on day 0 of MenACWY control vaccination. The CDR3 region has the DNA TGTGCCAGCGGCGAGTGGGGGAATAGCAATCAGCCCCAGCATTTT. It yields the protein CASGEWGNSNQPQHF.